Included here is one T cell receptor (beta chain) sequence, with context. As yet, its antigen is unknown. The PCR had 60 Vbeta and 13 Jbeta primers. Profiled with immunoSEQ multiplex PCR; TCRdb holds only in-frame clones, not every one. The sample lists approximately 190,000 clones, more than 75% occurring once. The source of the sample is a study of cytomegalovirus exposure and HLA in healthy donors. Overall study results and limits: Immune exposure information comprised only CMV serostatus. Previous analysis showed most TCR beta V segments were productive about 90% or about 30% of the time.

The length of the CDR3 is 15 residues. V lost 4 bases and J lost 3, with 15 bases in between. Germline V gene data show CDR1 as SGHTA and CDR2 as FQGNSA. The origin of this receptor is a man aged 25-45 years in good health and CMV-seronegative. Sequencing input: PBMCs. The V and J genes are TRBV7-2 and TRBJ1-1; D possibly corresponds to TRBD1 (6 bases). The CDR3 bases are TGTGCCAGCAGCTATCAGGGGCCGCGATACACTGAAGCTTTCTTT. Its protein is CASSYQGPRYTEAFF.